This T cell receptor beta chain came from a study of tumor and adjacent non-tumor tissue in lung cancer. Study-wide context: Patients comprised about a dozen adenocarcinoma, a couple of squamous cell carcinoma and 1 small cell lung cancer.

The template was RNA from unsorted bulk tissue. The CDR3 extends over 16 amino acids. CDR1 SGDLS and CDR2 YYNGEE come from the germline V gene. V trimming: 0 bases; J trimming: 3 bases; junction bases outside the gene matches: 6. TCRbeta libraries were built with three rounds of nested PCR, modified from ARM-PCR. TCRdb itself ran the multiplex PCR reads through MiXCR, one entry per CDR3 protein. The table shows about 81,000 distinct CDR3 sequences, with 55% to 75% occurring only once. Sequencing used lung tumor tissue. This receptor was identified in a woman in her forties with non-small cell lung cancer. The chain employs TRBV9 and TRBJ2-3, with 8 nucleotides matching TRBD2. The CDR3 sequence: CASSVGGGRRTDTQYF. The CDR3 DNA reads TGTGCCAGCAGCGTAGGGGGCGGGAGGAGAACAGATACGCAGTATTTT.